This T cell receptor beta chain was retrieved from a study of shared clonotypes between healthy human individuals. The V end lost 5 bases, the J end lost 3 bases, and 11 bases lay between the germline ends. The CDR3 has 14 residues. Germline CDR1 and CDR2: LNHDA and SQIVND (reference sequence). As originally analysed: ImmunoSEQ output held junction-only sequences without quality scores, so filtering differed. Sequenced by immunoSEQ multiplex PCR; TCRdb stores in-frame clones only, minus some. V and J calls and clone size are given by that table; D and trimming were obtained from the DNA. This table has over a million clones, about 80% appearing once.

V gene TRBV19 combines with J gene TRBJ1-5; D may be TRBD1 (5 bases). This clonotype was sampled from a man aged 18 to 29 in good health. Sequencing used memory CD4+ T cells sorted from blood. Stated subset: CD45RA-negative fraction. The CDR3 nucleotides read TGTGCCAGTAGTGTGGGGCTACTCAATCAGCCCCAGCATTTT. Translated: CASSVGLLNQPQHF.